Presented here are 18 T cell receptor beta chains from one specimen sequenced in a study of blood T cell repertoires in COVID-19. Data came from immunoSEQ multiplex PCR; TCRdb stores just in-frame clones and leaves some out. This sample has 87,000 or so clones, with under 85% found just once. Sequencing was carried out using peripheral blood. The source is a woman of 80 years or more with COVID-19, enrolled during active disease.

In nucleotides, the CDR3 is TGCGCCAGCAGTCTTAACGGGACACCCTTCACAGATACGCAGTATTTT. The encoded protein is CASSLNGTPFTDTQYF. The rearrangement joins TRBV23-1 to TRBJ2-3, with a possible D match to TRBD1 (6 bases). TRBV23-1 is flagged as an ORF with uncertain function. Trimming took off 4 bases at V and 2 bases at J, with 16 bases between the two ends. The CDR3 length is 16 residues.

Regarding this clone: Within the sample, other DNA sequences also encode this same CDR3. V is TRBV30 and J is TRBJ1-1; 7 nucleotides line up with TRBD1. This CDR3 has 13 residues. Germline V gives CDR1 GTSNPN, CDR2 SVGIG (reference sequence). V lost 3 bases, J lost 1 base, and 2 bases stayed unmatched. CDR3 coding DNA: TGTGCCTGGAGAAGACAGGGGAACACTGAAGCTTTCTTT. Residues: CAWRRQGNTEAFF.

This clone is a singleton in its sample. The rearrangement uses TRBV5-6 and TRBJ1-5; 12 nucleotides agree with TRBD1. CDR3 size: 16 residues. Trimming took 4 bases from V and 6 from J; bases not matched to a gene: 8. In germline, CDR1 is SGHDT, CDR2 YYEEEE. This CDR3 is CASSPGTGGAVQPQHF. For the CDR3, the DNA is TGTGCCAGCAGCCCCGGGACAGGGGGCGCGGTTCAGCCCCAGCATTTT.

The chain couples TRBV7-2 to TRBJ1-4, with D maybe TRBD1 (5 bases). Trimming stripped 2 bases from V and 8 bases from J, with 9 bases between. This CDR3 contains 13 residues. Germline V gene lookup returns CDR1 SGHTA and CDR2 FQGNSA. This chain's CDR3 is CASSLWGREKLFF. CDR3 nucleotide sequence: TGTGCCAGCAGCTTATGGGGGAGGGAAAAACTGTTTTTT.

The chain recombines TRBV7-8 with TRBJ1-1; weak D call: TRBD1 (5 bases). This CDR3 region has 14 residues. Germline V gene data show CDR1 as SGHVS and CDR2 as FQNEAQ. The V end lost 5 bases, the J end lost 1 base, and 11 bases lay between the germline ends. CDR3 DNA sequence: TGTGCCAGCAGCCCCCATGGACAGAACACTGAAGCTTTCTTT. This codes for CASSPHGQNTEAFF.

The chain joins TRBV2 to TRBJ2-3; no firm D call. Germline loops: CDR1 SNHLY, CDR2 FYNNEI. V lost 4 bases to trimming and J lost 8 bases, with 10 bases between them. The CDR3 runs 12 residues. The CDR3 nucleotides are TGTGCCAGCAGTGTTCTTCGAGGTACGCAGTATTTT. Protein sequence: CASSVLRGTQYF.

CDR3 coding DNA: TGTGCCAGCAGTACTAGGGATACGCAGTATTTT. Its protein product is CASSTRDTQYF. V is TRBV7-2 and J is TRBJ2-3; D is perhaps TRBD2 (5 bases). CDR1 SGHTA and CDR2 FQGNSA come from the germline V gene. The CDR3 loop spans 11 amino acids. With 6 bases removed from V and 6 bases from J, the gap between germline ends came to 7 bases.

This chain joins TRBV27 and TRBJ2-7; TRBD2 matches 9 bases. V dropped 6 bases and J dropped 0; count of bases not matched to a gene: 6. The V gene's germline CDR1 is MNHEY and CDR2 SMNVEV (reference sequence). The CDR3 spans 15 residues. The CDR3 sequence is CASSFGLAYSYEQYF. The DNA of the CDR3 is TGTGCCAGCAGCTTCGGACTAGCGTACTCCTACGAGCAGTACTTC.

The chain employs TRBV28 and TRBJ2-1, with 13 bases fitting TRBD2. The V segment lost 11 bases and the J segment 5 bases; nucleotides outside the gene matches: 9. Germline CDR1 MDHEN, CDR2 SYDVKM. This CDR3 has 15 amino acids. The CDR3 DNA is TGTGCCGCGGTACTAGCGGGAGGGCCGCACAATGAGCAGTTCTTC. This gives the protein CAAVLAGGPHNEQFF.

This clone was detected only once. The gene calls are TRBV4-2 and TRBJ2-1; D might be TRBD2 (5 bases). CDR3 length: 15 residues. The V gene's germline CDR1 is LGHNA and CDR2 YNFKEQ. The V end was cut by 4 bases, the J end by 8 bases, with 18 bases between. CDR3 DNA: TGTGCCAGCAGCCCCCCTTCGAGGGCCTCAGATGAGCAGTTCTTC. It codes for CASSPPSRASDEQFF.

The chain combines TRBV20-1 with TRBJ2-5, with D uncertain. This CDR3 has 11 amino acids. Trimming cost V 1 base and J 5 bases, with 5 bases left between them. From germline, CDR1 is DFQATT and CDR2 SNEGSKA (reference sequence). CDR3 residues: CSARGLETQYF. The CDR3 DNA is TGCAGTGCTAGAGGTCTTGAGACCCAGTACTTC.

The rearrangement links TRBV6-5 to TRBJ2-7; TRBD1 agrees at 7 bases. This CDR3 has 15 residues. The V gene end was trimmed by 0 bases and the J gene end by 2 bases; junction bases not matched to a gene: 4. Looked up from germline, CDR1 is MNHEY and CDR2 is SVGAGI. This chain's CDR3 is CASSYSTGQTYEQYF. The CDR3 nucleotides are TGTGCCAGCAGTTACTCAACGGGACAGACCTACGAGCAGTACTTC.

The rearrangement uses TRBV5-4 and TRBJ2-5; 7 nucleotides match TRBD1. This CDR3 has 14 amino acids. Germline CDR1 is SGHNT and CDR2 is YYREEE (reference sequence). Germline trimming cut 4 bases from V and 1 base from J; bases unmatched to any gene: 4. The CDR3 protein is CASSGGQSQETQYF. The CDR3 nucleotides are TGTGCCAGCAGCGGGGGACAGTCCCAAGAGACCCAGTACTTC.

This chain connects TRBV7-3 to TRBJ2-7; TRBD2 matches 8 bases. The junction had 3 bases not matched to a gene; V was cut back by 5 bases and J by 3 bases. CDR3 length: 13 amino acids. The germline V gene encodes CDR1 SGHTA and CDR2 FQGTGA. This CDR3 reads CASSRSGNYEQYF. The CDR3 DNA reads TGTGCCAGCAGCCGTAGCGGGAACTACGAGCAGTACTTC. Combining the CDR3 with reference TRBV7-3 and TRBJ2-7 gives the whole variable domain GAGVSQTPSNKVTEKGKYVELRCDPISGHTALYWYRQSLGQGPEFLIYFQGTGAADDSGLPNDRFFAVRPEGSVSTLKIQRTERGDSAVYLCASSRSGNYEQYFGPGTRLTVT.

In DNA, the CDR3 is TGTGCCAGCAGTGAAGCGCTTCGGGGGGTAGAGGGAAAACTGTTTTTT. Translated: CASSEALRGVEGKLFF. The chain combines TRBV2 with TRBJ1-4, with D perhaps matching TRBD1 (5 bases). The CDR3 is 16 residues long. Deletions cut 0 bases from V and 10 bases from J, with 18 bases between. The germline V gene encodes CDR1 SNHLY and CDR2 FYNNEI.

This clone occurred a few times. The gene calls are TRBV10-3 and TRBJ2-7, with a weak D call TRBD1 (6 bases). The CDR3 covers 12 residues. Looked up from germline, CDR1 is ENHRY and CDR2 is SYGVKD. The germline V and J ends were trimmed by 10 bases and 2 bases, with 12 bases remaining between them. The CDR3 coding sequence is TGTGCCACTAGGGACACCGCCTACGAGCAGTACTTC. It encodes CATRDTAYEQYF.

This chain links TRBV7-8 with TRBJ2-6; the D gene is possibly TRBD1 (5 bases). Between the trimmed V and J ends, which lost 3 bases and 1 base, there was a span of 25 bases. This CDR3 is 21 amino acids long. CDR1 is SGHVS and CDR2 is FQNEAQ in the germline V gene. The CDR3 reads CASSFLSWAGIYGSGANVLTF. CDR3 sequence (DNA): TGTGCCAGCAGCTTTTTAAGTTGGGCAGGGATTTATGGGTCTGGGGCCAACGTCCTGACTTTC.

The V gene is TRBV7-9, the J gene TRBJ1-1; 8 positions agree with TRBD1. The CDR3 spans 16 residues. CDR1 and CDR2 (germline): SEHNR, FQNEAQ (reference sequence). The V gene end was trimmed by 5 bases and the J gene end by 0 bases; junction bases not matched to a gene: 8. CDR3 sequence: CASSRTGMVMNTEAFF. In nucleotides, the CDR3 is TGTGCCAGCAGCCGGACAGGGATGGTAATGAACACTGAAGCTTTCTTT.